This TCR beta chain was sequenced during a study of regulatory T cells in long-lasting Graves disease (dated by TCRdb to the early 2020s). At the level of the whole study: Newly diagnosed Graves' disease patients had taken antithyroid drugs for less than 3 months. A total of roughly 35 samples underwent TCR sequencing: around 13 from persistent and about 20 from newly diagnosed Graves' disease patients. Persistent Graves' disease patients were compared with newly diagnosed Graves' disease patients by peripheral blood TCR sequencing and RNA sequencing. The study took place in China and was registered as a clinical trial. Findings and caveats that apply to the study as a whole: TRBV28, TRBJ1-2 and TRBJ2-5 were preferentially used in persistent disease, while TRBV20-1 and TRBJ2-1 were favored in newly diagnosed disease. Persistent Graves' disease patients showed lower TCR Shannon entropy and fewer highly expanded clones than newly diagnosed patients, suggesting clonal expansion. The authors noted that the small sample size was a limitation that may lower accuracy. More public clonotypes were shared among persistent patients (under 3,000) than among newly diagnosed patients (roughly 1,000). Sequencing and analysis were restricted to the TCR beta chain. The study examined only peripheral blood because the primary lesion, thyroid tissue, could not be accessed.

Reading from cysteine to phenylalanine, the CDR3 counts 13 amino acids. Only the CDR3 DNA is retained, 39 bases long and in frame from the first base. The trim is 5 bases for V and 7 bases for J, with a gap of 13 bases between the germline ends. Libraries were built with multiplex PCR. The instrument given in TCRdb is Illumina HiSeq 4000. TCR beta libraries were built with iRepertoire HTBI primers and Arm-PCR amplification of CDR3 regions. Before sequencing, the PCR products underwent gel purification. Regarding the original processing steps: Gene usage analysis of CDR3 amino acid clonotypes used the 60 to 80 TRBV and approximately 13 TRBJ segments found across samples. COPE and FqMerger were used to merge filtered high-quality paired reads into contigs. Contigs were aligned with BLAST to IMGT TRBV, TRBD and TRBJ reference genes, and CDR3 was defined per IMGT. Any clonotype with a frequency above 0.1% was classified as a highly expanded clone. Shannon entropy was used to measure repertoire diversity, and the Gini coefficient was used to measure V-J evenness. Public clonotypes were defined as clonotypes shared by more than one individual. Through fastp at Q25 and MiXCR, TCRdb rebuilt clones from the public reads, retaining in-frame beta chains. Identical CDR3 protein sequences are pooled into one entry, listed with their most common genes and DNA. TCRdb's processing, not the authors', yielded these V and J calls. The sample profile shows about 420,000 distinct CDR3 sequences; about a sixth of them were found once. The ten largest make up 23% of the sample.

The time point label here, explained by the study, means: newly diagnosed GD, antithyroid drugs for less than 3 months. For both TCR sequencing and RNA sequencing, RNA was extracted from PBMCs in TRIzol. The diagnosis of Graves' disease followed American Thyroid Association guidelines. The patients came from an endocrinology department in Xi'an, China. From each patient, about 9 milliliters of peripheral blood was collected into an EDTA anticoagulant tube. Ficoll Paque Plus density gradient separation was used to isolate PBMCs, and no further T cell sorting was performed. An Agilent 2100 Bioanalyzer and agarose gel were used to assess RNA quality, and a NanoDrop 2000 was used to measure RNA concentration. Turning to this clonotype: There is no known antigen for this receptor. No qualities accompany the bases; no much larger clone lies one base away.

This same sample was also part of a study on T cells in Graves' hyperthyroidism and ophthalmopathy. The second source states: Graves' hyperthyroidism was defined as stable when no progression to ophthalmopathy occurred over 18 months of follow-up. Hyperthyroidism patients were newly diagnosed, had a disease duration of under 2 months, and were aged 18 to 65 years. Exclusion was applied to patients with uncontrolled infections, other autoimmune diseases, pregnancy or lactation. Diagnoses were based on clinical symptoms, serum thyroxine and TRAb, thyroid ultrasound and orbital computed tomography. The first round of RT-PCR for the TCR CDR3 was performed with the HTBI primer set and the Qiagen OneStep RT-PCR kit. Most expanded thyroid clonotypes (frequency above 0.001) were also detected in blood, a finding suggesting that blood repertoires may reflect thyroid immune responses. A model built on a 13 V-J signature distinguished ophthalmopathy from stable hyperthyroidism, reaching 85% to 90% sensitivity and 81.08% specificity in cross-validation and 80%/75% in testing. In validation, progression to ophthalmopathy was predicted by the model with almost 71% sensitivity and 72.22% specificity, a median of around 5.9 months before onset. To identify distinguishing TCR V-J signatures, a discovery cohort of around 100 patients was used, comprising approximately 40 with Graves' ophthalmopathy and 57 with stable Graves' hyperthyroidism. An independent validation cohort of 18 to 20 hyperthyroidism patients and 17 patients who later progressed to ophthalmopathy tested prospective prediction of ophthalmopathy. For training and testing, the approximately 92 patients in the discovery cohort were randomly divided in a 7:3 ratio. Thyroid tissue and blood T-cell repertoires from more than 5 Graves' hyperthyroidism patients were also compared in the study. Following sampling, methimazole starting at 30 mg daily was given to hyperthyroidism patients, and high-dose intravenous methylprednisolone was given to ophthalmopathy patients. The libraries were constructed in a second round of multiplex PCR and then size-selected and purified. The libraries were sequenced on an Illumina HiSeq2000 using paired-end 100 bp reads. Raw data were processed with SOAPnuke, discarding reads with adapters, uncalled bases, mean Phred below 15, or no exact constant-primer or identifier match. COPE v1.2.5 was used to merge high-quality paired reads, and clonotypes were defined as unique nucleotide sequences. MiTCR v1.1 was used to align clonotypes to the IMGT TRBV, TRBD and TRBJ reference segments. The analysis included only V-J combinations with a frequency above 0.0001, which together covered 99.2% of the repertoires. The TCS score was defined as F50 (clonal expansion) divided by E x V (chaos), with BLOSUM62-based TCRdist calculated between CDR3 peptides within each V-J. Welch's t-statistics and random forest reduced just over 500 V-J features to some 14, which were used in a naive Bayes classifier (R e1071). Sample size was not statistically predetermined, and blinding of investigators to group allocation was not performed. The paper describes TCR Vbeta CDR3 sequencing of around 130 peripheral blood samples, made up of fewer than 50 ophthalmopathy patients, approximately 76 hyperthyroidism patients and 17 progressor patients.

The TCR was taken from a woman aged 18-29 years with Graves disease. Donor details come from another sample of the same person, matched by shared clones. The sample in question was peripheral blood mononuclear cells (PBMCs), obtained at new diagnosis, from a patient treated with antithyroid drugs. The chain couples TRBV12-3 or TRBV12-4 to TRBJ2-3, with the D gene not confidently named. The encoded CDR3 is CASSPTPSNTQYF. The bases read TGTGCCAGCAGTCCGACACCTTCCAATACGCAGTATTTT.